These T cell receptor beta chains were read from a single sample in a study of blood T cell repertoires in COVID-19. Libraries were prepared by immunoSEQ multiplex PCR; TCRdb keeps only in-frame clonotypes and omits some of them. The sample consists of just under 150,000 clones, 89% of them appearing once. Material: peripheral blood. These TCRs come from a human donor in a cohort sampled during active COVID-19. Both conserved end residues are part of each CDR3. Each record gives: clone size, D gene, V gene, J gene, CDR3 DNA, CDR3 protein. D genes are given only for firm matches. A clone size is listed for some rows: how often the clone was seen (once, few, many), or a class if it is expanded.

abundance: once
d_gene: .
v_gene: TRBV19
j_gene: TRBJ1-3
CDR3nt: TGTGCCAGTTACAGCCTCTCTGGAAACACCATATATTTT
CDR3aa: CASYSLSGNTIYF

abundance: .
d_gene: .
v_gene: TRBV7-2
j_gene: TRBJ2-1
CDR3nt: TGTGCCAGCAGCTTAAACAGCAATGAGCAGTTCTTC
CDR3aa: CASSLNSNEQFF

abundance: .
d_gene: .
v_gene: TRBV5-1
j_gene: TRBJ1-3
CDR3nt: TGCGCCAGCAGCACGGACAGCCCTGCCTCTGGAAACACCATATATTTT
CDR3aa: CASSTDSPASGNTIYF

abundance: .
d_gene: .
v_gene: TRBV30
j_gene: TRBJ2-7
CDR3nt: TGTGCCTGGAGTGTGACAGCTGGGGTGGAGCAGTACTTC
CDR3aa: CAWSVTAGVEQYF

abundance: .
d_gene: TRBD1
v_gene: TRBV18
j_gene: TRBJ1-1
CDR3nt: TGTGCCAGCTCATTTACCCCACAGGGGGCCCGCCAGGCGAACACTGAAGCTTTCTTT
CDR3aa: CASSFTPQGARQANTEAFF

abundance: .
d_gene: TRBD1
v_gene: TRBV10-3
j_gene: TRBJ1-1
CDR3nt: TGTGCCATCAGTTTGGGACAGGGGAACACTGAAGCTTTCTTT
CDR3aa: CAISLGQGNTEAFF

abundance: .
d_gene: .
v_gene: TRBV29-1
j_gene: TRBJ1-1
CDR3nt: TGCAGCGTTGAATTTTCGACAACCGAAGCTTTCTTT
CDR3aa: CSVEFSTTEAFF

abundance: .
d_gene: TRBD1
v_gene: TRBV27
j_gene: TRBJ1-2
CDR3nt: TGTGCCAGCAGTTTAGGTCGGACAGGGACAGCCACCTTC
CDR3aa: CASSLGRTGTATF

abundance: .
d_gene: .
v_gene: TRBV5-5
j_gene: TRBJ1-5
CDR3nt: TGTGCCAGCAGCCCTCTCTGGGGCGGCAATCAGCCCCAGCATTTT
CDR3aa: CASSPLWGGNQPQHF

abundance: .
d_gene: TRBD1
v_gene: TRBV7-2
j_gene: TRBJ2-3
CDR3nt: TGTGCCAGCAGCTTAAGGGGACAGAGCACAGATACGCAGTATTTT
CDR3aa: CASSLRGQSTDTQYF